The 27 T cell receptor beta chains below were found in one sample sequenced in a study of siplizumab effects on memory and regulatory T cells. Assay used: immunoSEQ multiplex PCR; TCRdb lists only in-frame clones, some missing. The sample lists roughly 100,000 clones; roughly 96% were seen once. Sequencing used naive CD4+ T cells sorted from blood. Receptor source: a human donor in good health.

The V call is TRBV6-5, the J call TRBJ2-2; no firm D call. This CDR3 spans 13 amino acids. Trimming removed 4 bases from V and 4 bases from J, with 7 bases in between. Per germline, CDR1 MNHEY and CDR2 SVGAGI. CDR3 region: CASSFTVTGELFF. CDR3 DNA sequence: TGTGCCAGCAGTTTTACGGTCACCGGGGAGCTGTTTTTT.

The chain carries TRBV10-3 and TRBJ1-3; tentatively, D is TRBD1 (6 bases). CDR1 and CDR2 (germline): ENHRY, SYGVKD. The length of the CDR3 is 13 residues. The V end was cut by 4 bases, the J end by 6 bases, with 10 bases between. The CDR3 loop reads CAISGGALNTIYF. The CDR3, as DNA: TGTGCCATCAGTGGGGGGGCATTAAACACCATATATTTT.

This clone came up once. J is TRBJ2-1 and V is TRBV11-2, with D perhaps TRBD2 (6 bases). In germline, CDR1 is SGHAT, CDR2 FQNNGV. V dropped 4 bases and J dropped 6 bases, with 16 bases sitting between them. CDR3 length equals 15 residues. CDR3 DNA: TGTGCCAGCAGCTCAGGCGGACTAAACATCAATGAGCAGTTCTTC. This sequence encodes CASSSGGLNINEQFF.

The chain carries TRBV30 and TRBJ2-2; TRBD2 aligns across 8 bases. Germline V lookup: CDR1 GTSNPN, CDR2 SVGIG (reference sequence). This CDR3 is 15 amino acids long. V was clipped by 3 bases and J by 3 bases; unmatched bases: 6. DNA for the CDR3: TGTGCCTGGAGCCCGGGACTAGGCGACACCGGGGAGCTGTTTTTT. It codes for CAWSPGLGDTGELFF.

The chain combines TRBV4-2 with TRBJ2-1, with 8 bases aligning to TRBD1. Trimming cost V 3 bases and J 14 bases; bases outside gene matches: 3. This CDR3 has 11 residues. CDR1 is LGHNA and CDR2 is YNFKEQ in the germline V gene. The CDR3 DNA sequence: TGTGCCAGCAGCCAGGACAGGGTGGAGTTCTTC. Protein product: CASSQDRVEFF.

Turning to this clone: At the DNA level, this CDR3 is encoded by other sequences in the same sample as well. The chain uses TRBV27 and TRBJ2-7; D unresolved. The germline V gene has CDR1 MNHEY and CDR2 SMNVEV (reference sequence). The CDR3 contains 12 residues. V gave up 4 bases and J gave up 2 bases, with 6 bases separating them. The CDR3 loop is CASSSTAYEQYF. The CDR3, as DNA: TGTGCCAGCAGTTCTACAGCCTACGAGCAGTACTTC.

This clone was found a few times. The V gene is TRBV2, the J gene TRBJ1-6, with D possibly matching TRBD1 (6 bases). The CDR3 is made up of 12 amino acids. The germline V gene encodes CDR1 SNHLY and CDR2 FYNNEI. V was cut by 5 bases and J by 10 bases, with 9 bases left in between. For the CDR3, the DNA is TGTGCCAGCAGTAATGGGGGCTCACCCCTCCACTTT. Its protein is CASSNGGSPLHF.

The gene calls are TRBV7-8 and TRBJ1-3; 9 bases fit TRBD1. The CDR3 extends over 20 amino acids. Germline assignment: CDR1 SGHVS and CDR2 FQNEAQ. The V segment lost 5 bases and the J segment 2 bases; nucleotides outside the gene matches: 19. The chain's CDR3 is CASSLTWAEGTGRAGNTIYF. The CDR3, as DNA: TGTGCCAGCAGCCTCACATGGGCGGAAGGGACAGGGCGGGCTGGAAACACCATATATTTT.

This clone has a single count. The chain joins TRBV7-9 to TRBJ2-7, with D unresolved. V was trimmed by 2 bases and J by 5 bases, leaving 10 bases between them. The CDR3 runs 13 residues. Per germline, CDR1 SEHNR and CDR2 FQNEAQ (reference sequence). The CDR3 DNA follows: TGTGCCAGCAGCTTAATCGGAAGGGACGAGCAGTACTTC. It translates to CASSLIGRDEQYF. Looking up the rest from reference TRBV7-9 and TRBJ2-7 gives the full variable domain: DTGVSQNPRHKITKRGQNVTFRCDPISEHNRLYWYRQTLGQGPEFLTYFQNEAQLEKSRLLSDRFSAERPKGSFSTLEIQRTEQGDSAMYLCASSLIGRDEQYFGPGTRLTVT.

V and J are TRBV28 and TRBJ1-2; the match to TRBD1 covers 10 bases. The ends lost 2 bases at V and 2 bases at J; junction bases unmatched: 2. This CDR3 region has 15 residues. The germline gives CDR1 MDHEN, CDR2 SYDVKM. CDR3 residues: CASSLPGQGNYGYTF. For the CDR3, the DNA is TGTGCCAGCAGTTTACCGGGACAGGGGAACTATGGCTACACCTTC.

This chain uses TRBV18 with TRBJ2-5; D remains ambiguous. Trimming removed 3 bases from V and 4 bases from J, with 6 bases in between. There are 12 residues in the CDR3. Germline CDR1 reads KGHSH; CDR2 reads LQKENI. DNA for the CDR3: TGTGCCAGCTCACCTGGGTTAGAGACCCAGTACTTC. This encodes CASSPGLETQYF. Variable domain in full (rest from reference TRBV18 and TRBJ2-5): NAGVMQNPRHLVRRRGQEARLRCSPMKGHSHVYWYRQLPEEGLKFMVYLQKENIIDESGMPKERFSAEFPKEGPSILRIQQVVRGDSAAYFCASSPGLETQYFGPGTRLLVL.

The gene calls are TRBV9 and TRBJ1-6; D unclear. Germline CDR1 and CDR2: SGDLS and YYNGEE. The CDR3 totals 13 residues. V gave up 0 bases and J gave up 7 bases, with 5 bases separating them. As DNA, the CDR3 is TGTGCCAGCAGCGTAGAGGAAAATTCACCCCTCCACTTT. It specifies CASSVEENSPLHF.

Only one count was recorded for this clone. CDR3: CASSQHGGGARNEQFF. In DNA, the CDR3 is TGCGCCAGCAGCCAACATGGCGGGGGGGCAAGGAATGAGCAGTTCTTC. The chain combines TRBV4-3 with TRBJ2-1; 9 positions agree with TRBD2. CDR1 and CDR2 (germline): LGHNA, YSLEER. This CDR3 has 16 amino acids. Unmatched junction bases numbered 9, after V lost 2 bases and J lost 7 bases.

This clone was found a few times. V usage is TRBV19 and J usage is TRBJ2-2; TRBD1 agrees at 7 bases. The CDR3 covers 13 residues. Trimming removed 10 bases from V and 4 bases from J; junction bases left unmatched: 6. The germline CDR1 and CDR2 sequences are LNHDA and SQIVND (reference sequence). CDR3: CATRDRVTGELFF. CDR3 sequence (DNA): TGTGCCACACGGGACAGAGTCACCGGGGAGCTGTTTTTT.

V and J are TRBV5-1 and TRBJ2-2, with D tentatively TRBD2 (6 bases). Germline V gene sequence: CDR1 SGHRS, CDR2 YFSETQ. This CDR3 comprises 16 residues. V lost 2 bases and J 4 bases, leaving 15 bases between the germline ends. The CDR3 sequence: CASSLPGTGATGELFF. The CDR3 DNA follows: TGCGCCAGCAGCTTACCCGGGACTGGAGCCACCGGGGAGCTGTTTTTT.

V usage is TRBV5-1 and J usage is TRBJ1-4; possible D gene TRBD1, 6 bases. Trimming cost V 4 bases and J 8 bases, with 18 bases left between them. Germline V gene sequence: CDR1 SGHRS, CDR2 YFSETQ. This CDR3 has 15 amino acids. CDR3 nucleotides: TGCGCCAGCAGCAGCGTAGGGGGGCTCGGGGAAAAACTGTTTTTT. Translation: CASSSVGGLGEKLFF.

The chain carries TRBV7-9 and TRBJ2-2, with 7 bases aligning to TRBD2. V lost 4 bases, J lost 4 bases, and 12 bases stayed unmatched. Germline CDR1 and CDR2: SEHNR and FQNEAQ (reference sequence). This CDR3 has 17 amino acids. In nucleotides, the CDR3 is TGTGCCAGCAGCTCCCGGGACTACCGACGGGGCACCGGGGAGCTGTTTTTT. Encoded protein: CASSSRDYRRGTGELFF.

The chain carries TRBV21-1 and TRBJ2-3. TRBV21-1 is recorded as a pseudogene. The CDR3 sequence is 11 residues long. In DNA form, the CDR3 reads TGTGCCAGCGAGGGGCCGGATACGCAGTATTTT. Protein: CASEGPDTQYF.

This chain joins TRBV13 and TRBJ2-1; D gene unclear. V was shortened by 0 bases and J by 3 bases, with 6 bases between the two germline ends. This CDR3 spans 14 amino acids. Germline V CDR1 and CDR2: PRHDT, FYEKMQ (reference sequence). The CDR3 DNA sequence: TGTGCCAGCAGCTTAGGGTACAACTACAATGAGCAGTTCTTC. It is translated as CASSLGYNYNEQFF.

The CDR3 loop is CASSLERSGYGYTF. In nucleotides, the CDR3 is TGTGCCAGCAGCTTGGAGCGCAGTGGCTATGGCTACACCTTC. J is TRBJ1-2 and V is TRBV5-6, with no clear D. This CDR3 contains 14 residues. The ends were cut back, 0 bases at V and 4 bases at J, with 10 bases in the middle. Germline V CDR1 and CDR2: SGHDT, YYEEEE.

This chain's CDR3 is CASSPQGDEQFF. The CDR3 DNA reads TGTGCCAGCTCACCCCAGGGGGATGAGCAGTTCTTC. V gene TRBV18 combines with J gene TRBJ2-1; 7 bases are a match to TRBD1. The V gene's germline CDR1 is KGHSH and CDR2 LQKENI. Trimming removed 3 bases from V and 8 bases from J; junction bases left unmatched: 1. The CDR3 is made up of 12 amino acids.

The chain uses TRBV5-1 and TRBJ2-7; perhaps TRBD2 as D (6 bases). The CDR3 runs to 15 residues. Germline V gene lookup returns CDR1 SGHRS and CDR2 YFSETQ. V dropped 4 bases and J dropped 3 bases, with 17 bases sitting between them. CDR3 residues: CASSPQGRDFYEQYF. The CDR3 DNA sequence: TGCGCCAGCAGCCCCCAAGGACGGGACTTCTACGAGCAGTACTTC.

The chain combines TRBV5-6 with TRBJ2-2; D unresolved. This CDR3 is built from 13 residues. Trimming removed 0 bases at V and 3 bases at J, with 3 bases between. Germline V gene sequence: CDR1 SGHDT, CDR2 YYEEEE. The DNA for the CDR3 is TGTGCCAGCAGCTTGGCCCACACCGGGGAGCTGTTTTTT. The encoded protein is CASSLAHTGELFF.

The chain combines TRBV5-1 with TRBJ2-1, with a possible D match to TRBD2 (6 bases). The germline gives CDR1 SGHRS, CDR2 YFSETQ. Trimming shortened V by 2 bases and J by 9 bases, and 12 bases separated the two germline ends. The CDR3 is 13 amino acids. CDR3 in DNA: TGCGCCAGCAGCTTAGAGCCCGGGGGTGAGCAGTTCTTC. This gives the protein CASSLEPGGEQFF. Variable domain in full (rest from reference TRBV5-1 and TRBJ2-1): KAGVTQTPRYLIKTRGQQVTLSCSPISGHRSVSWYQQTPGQGLQFLFEYFSETQRNKGNFPGRFSGRQFSNSRSEMNVSTLELGDSALYLCASSLEPGGEQFFGPGTRLTVL.

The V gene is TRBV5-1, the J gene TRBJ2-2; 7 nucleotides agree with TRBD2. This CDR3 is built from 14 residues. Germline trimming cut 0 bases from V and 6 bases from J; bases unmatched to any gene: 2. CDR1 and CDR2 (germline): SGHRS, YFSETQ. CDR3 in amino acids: CASSLDAGAGELFF. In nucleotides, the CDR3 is TGCGCCAGCAGCTTGGATGCGGGAGCCGGGGAGCTGTTTTTT. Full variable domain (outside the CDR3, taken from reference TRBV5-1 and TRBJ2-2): KAGVTQTPRYLIKTRGQQVTLSCSPISGHRSVSWYQQTPGQGLQFLFEYFSETQRNKGNFPGRFSGRQFSNSRSEMNVSTLELGDSALYLCASSLDAGAGELFFGEGSRLTVL.

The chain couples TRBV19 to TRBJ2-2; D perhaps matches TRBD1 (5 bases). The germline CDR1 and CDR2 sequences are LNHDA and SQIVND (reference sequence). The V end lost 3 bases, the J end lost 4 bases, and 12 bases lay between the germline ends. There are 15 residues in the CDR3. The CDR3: CASSILAGSTGELFF. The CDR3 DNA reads TGTGCCAGTAGTATTTTGGCAGGGTCCACCGGGGAGCTGTTTTTT.

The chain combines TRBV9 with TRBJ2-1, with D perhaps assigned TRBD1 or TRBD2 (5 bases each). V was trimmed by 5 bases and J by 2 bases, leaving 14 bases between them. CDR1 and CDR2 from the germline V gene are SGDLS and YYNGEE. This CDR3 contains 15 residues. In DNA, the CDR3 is TGTGCCAGCAGTCCGACAGAGACTACCTACAATGAGCAGTTCTTC. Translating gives CASSPTETTYNEQFF.